These T cell receptor beta chains were read from a single sample in a study of blood T cell repertoires in COVID-19. TCRdb keeps only in-frame clones here, not all; method: immunoSEQ multiplex PCR. Altogether 65,000 to 70,000 clones are present, about 80% being singletons, with the ten largest covering about 5%. Sequencing input: peripheral blood. These receptors all stem from a woman aged 60-75 years with acute or convalescent COVID-19. Each CDR3 is given with its conserved first and last residue. Fields, in order: J gene, D gene, clone size, V gene, CDR3 protein, CDR3 DNA. D genes are given only for firm matches. Rows give clone size only sometimes, using once, few, many, or a class for an expanded clone.

TRBJ1-2 | . | . | TRBV6-5 | CASSSQGIGYTF | TGTGCCAGCAGTTCACAGGGAATCGGCTACACCTTC
TRBJ2-1 | TRBD1 | . | TRBV5-1 | CASSLGQGSYNEQFF | TGCGCCAGCAGCTTGGGACAGGGCTCCTACAATGAGCAGTTCTTC
TRBJ2-3 | . | . | TRBV29-1 | CSVEGGRGTDTQYF | TGCAGCGTTGAAGGGGGGCGGGGGACAGATACGCAGTATTTT
TRBJ1-2 | TRBD1 | few | TRBV5-1 | CASSLAGTGGGYTF | TGCGCCAGCAGCTTGGCCGGGACAGGGGGCGGCTACACCTTC
TRBJ1-4 | . | . | TRBV4-1 | CASSQDGTGSRATNEKLFF | TGCGCCAGCAGCCAAGATGGAACGGGATCCCGGGCAACTAATGAAAAACTGTTTTTT
TRBJ1-2 | . | . | TRBV2 | CASKGQRANYGYTF | TGTGCCAGCAAGGGACAACGCGCTAACTATGGCTACACCTTC
TRBJ1-2 | . | . | TRBV3-1/TRBV3-2 | CASSQGGGGGYTF | TGTGCCAGCAGCCAAGGGGGCGGGGGTGGCTACACCTTC
TRBJ1-1 | TRBD1 | . | TRBV6-1 | CASSETPDRVTEAFF | TGTGCCAGCAGTGAAACCCCGGACAGGGTCACTGAAGCTTTCTTT
TRBJ2-3 | TRBD1 | . | TRBV5-4 | CASSPGTGFPDTQYF | TGTGCCAGCAGCCCTGGGACAGGTTTTCCAGATACGCAGTATTTT
TRBJ1-2 | . | . | TRBV3-1/TRBV3-2 | CASSHLGQPNYGYTF | TGTGCCAGCAGCCACCTTGGACAGCCTAACTATGGCTACACCTTC
TRBJ1-1 | . | . | TRBV6-5 | CASREGGGFAEAFF | TGTGCCAGCAGGGAGGGAGGGGGGTTCGCTGAAGCTTTCTTT
TRBJ1-2 | TRBD1 | . | TRBV5-5 | CASSQGDSPSYGYTF | TGTGCCAGCAGCCAAGGGGACAGCCCCTCCTATGGCTACACCTTC
TRBJ1-1 | . | once | TRBV11-3 | CASSLDGRGGNTEAFF | TGTGCCAGCAGCTTAGATGGAAGGGGGGGGAACACTGAAGCTTTCTTT
TRBJ1-4 | TRBD1 | . | TRBV2 | CASATGGDEKLFF | TGTGCCAGCGCCACAGGGGGAGATGAAAAACTGTTTTTT
TRBJ1-1 | TRBD1 | . | TRBV6-5 | CASSQDRGGAFF | TGTGCCAGCAGCCAGGACAGGGGTGGCGCTTTCTTT
TRBJ1-6 | . | . | TRBV2 | CASSEERGFNSPLHF | TGTGCCAGCAGTGAAGAGCGGGGTTTTAATTCACCCCTCCACTTT
TRBJ1-2 | TRBD1 | . | TRBV6-5 | CASSPLDRLNYGYTF | TGTGCCAGCAGTCCCTTGGACAGGCTTAACTATGGCTACACCTTC
TRBJ1-5 | TRBD1 | few | TRBV6-2/TRBV6-3 | CASSFQQGRDQPQHF | TGTGCCAGCAGTTTCCAACAGGGGAGAGATCAGCCCCAGCATTTT
TRBJ1-2 | . | . | TRBV3-1/TRBV3-2 | CASSRSESYGYTF | TGTGCCAGCAGCCGATCTGAGTCTTATGGCTACACCTTC
TRBJ1-2 | TRBD1 | . | TRBV12-3/TRBV12-4 | CASSLTGTGYTF | TGTGCCAGCAGTTTGACAGGGACCGGCTACACCTTC
TRBJ2-3 | . | once | TRBV10-1 | CASSDPGTSTDTQYF | TGCGCCAGCAGTGACCCCGGGACTAGCACAGATACGCAGTATTTT
TRBJ1-1 | . | . | TRBV10-2 | CASMMGGGGGPNTEAFF | TGCGCCAGCATGATGGGGGGCGGGGGGGGCCCAAACACTGAAGCTTTCTTT
TRBJ2-1 | TRBD2 | . | TRBV5-1 | CASSLTGLGFDEQFF | TGCGCCAGCAGTCTGACGGGACTAGGTTTTGATGAGCAGTTCTTC
TRBJ1-2 | TRBD1 | . | TRBV5-4 | CASSLDTGVNYGYTF | TGTGCCAGCAGCTTAGACACAGGGGTTAACTATGGCTACACCTTC
TRBJ2-1 | TRBD2 | . | TRBV18 | CASSPQRGGINEQFF | TGTGCCAGCTCACCACAGCGGGGGGGGATCAATGAGCAGTTCTTC
TRBJ1-1 | TRBD1 | . | TRBV5-8 | CASSLGQGYTEAFF | TGTGCCAGCAGCTTGGGACAGGGCTACACTGAAGCTTTCTTT
TRBJ1-5 | . | once | TRBV6-5 | CASSSDQPQHF | TGTGCCAGCAGTTCCGATCAGCCCCAGCATTTT
TRBJ1-5 | . | . | TRBV10-3 | CAAGARGGVQPQHF | TGTGCCGCGGGGGCCAGGGGAGGCGTTCAGCCCCAGCATTTT